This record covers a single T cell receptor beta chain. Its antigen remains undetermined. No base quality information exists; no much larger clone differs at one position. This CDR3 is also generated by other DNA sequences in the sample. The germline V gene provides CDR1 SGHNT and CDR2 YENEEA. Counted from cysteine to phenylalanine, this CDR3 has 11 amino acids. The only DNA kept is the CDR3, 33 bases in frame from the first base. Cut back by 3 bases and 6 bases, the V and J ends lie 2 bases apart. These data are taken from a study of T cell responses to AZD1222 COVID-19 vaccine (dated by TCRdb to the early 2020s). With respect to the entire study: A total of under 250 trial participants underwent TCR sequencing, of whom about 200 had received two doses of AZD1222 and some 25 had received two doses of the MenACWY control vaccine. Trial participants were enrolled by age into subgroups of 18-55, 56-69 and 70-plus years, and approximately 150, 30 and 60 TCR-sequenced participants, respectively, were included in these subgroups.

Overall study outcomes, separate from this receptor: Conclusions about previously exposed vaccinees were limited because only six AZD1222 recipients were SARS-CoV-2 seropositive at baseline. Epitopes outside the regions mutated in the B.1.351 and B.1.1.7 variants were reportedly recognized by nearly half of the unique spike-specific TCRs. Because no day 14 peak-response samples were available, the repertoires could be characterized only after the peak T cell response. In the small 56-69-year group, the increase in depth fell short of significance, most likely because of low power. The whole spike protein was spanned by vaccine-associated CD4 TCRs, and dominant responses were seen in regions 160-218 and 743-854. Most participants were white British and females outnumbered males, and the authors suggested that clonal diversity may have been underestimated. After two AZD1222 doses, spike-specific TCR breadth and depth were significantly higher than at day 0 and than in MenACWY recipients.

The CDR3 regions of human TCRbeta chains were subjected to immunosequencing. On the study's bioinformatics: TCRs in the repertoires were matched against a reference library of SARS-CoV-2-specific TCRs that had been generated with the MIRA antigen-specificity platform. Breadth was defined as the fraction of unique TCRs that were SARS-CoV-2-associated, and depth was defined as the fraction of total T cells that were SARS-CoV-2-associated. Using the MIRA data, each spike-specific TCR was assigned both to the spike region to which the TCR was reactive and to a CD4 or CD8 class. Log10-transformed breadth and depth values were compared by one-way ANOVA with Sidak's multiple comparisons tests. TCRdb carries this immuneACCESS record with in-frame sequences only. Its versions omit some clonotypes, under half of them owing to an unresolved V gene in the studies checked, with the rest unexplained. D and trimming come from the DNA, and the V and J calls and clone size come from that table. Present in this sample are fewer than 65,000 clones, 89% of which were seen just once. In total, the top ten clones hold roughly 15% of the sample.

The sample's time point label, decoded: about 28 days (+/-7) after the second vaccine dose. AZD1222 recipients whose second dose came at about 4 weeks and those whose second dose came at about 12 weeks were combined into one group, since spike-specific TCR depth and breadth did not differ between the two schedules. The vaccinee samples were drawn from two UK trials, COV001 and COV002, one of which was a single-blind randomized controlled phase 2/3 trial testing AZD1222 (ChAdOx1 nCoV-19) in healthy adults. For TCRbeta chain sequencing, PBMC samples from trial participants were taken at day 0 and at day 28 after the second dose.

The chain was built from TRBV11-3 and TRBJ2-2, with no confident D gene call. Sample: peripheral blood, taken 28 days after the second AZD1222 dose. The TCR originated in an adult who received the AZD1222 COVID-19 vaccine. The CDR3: CASSLAGELFF. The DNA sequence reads TGTGCCAGCAGCTTGGCCGGGGAGCTGTTTTTT.